This entry describes one TCR beta chain. Its antigen remains undetermined. Base qualities were left out, and no much larger clone turns up one base away. The immunoSEQ Assay, a bias-controlled multiplex PCR, was used to amplify TCRbeta CDR3 regions from genomic DNA. On the authors' methods: Within the assay, amplification of reference gene primers was used to estimate how many nucleated cells each sample contained. To quantify the absolute abundance of each unique TCRbeta CDR3 rearrangement, sequence reads were collapsed and filtered. For each sample, productive Simpson clonality was calculated as the square root of Simpson's diversity index across productive rearrangements. TCRdb provides this immuneACCESS table in a form limited to in-frame rearrangements. Some clones are lacking; in checked studies, under half of them reflect an unresolved V gene, and why the rest are absent is not known. V and J calls and clone size follow that table, whereas D and trimming were derived from the DNA. This sample holds around 41,000 clones; 90% to 95% were observed only once. 5% to 7% of the sample goes to the ten largest clones.

These data are taken from a study of blood T cell repertoires in COVID-19 (dated by TCRdb to between 2020 and 2021). A note on the overall study: Samples covering the acute and convalescent phases of COVID-19 were provided by collaborators in the United States, Italy and Spain. A freely available public database, intended as a resource for researchers studying the immune response to SARS-CoV-2, is where the repertoires were released. Subjects who had been exposed to COVID-19, were actively infected with it, or had recovered from it provided the deeply sampled blood TCRbeta repertoires that made up the dataset. The prospective study material was composed of cDNA or gDNA derived from T cells, B-cell-depleted T cells, or PBMCs. The samples were drawn from the first 160 participants of the ongoing ImmuneRACE study and from under 1,500 subjects provided by 6 global collaborators. Where available, HLA class I and class II types were taken from metadata supplied by the sample provider and were not determined by assay-based typing. Nearly every sample came with metadata listing a de-identified subject ID, COVID-19 status, age in years and sex. Results and caveats for the whole study, not just this receptor: The quantity of clinical and demographic metadata differed by source and by participant and was supplied without curation.

The collaborating institutions used their own protocols to collect whole blood in K2EDTA tubes. For TCRbeta analysis, collaborator samples were shipped as frozen whole blood, as isolated PBMCs, or as DNA extracted from either sample type. The germline V gene (reference sequence) gives CDR1 as LGHDT and CDR2 as YNNKEL. Trimming leaves V shorter by 4 bases and J shorter by 7 bases, with the junction holding 1 base beyond the gene matches. The CDR3 spans 12 residues, from the cysteine through the phenylalanine. The kept DNA is CDR3 alone, 36 bases in frame from the first base. The rearranged segments are TRBV3-1 (or the pseudogene TRBV3-2) and TRBJ2-1, and TRBD1 matches 7 of the central bases. The TCR originated in a human donor in a cohort sampled during active COVID-19. Source material: peripheral blood. At the DNA level, the sequence is TGTGCCAGCAGCCGGACAGGTAATGAGCAGTTCTTC. Protein translation: CASSRTGNEQFF.